This T cell receptor beta chain came from a study of blood T cell repertoires in COVID-19. Study as a whole: Acute-phase and convalescent COVID-19 samples originated in the United States, Italy and Spain. In each case, the material was cDNA or gDNA derived from T cells, B-cell-depleted T cells, or PBMCs.

Per the germline V gene, CDR1 is ENHRY and CDR2 is SYGVKD. V lost 3 bases, J lost 3 bases, and 12 bases lay in between. This CDR3 contains 14 residues. As handled by the study authors: Nucleated cell counts were estimated from reference gene primer amplification. The table came from immunoSEQ multiplex PCR; TCRdb's copy has only in-frame clones and leaves some out. The DNA was the basis for D and trimming; V, J and clone size are from that table. Of more than 85,000 clones in the sample, 87% were seen once. The J gene is TRBJ2-7, the V gene TRBV10-3; D is uncertain. The TCR comes from a human donor in a cohort sampled during active COVID-19. Sequenced sample: peripheral blood. CDR3 amino acids: CAISDGRVDYEQYF. CDR3 nucleotides: TGTGCCATCAGTGACGGCCGGGTGGACTACGAGCAGTACTTC.